Listed here is a single T cell receptor (beta chain). The antigen is unknown. The entry originates in a study of Ad26.COV2.S vaccination and SARS-CoV-2 variants. About the study: In the study, Ad26.COV2.S was injected intramuscularly once, or twice 56 days apart.

Produced via immunoSEQ multiplex PCR; TCRdb's table is partial and in-frame only. The sample has 380,000 or so clones; roughly four fifths are singletons. Treatment noted: roughly 20 received Ad26.COV2.S at low or high dose, single or two shots; 5 received placebo; per-sample allocation not given. The investigators took samples on day 63 after the first vaccine or placebo injection. From germline, CDR1 is MGHRA and CDR2 YSYEKL. The V segment lost 2 bases and the J segment 5 bases; nucleotides outside the gene matches: 7. This CDR3 comprises 15 residues. Study results and caveats: Considerable breadth of spike-specific CD8+ and CD4+ T cell responses has reportedly been documented following vaccination. Vaccinees and placebo recipients showed similar non-spike TCR breadth.

This sample comprised peripheral blood, obtained in a trial of Ad26.COV2.S vaccine versus placebo. The rearrangement uses TRBV4-1 and TRBJ1-2; 8 nucleotides line up with TRBD1. The sequence was collected from a person aged 18-60 years who received the Ad26.COV2.S COVID-19 vaccine or a placebo. The CDR3 bases are TGCGCCAGCAGCCAACCAGGGGGCGCACGTTATGGCTACACCTTC. Translation: CASSQPGGARYGYTF.